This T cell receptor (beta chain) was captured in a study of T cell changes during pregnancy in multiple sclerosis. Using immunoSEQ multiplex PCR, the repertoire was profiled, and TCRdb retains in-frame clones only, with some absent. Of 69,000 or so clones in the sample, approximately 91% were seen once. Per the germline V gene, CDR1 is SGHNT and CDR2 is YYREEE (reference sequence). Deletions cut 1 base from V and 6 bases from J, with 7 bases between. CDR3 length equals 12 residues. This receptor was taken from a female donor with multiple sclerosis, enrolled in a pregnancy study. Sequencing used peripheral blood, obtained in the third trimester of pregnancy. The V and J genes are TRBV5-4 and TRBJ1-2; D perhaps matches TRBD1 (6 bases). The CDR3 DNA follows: TGTGCCAGCAGCTTGAGGGGGAATGGCTACACCTTC. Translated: CASSLRGNGYTF.